Following are 9 T cell receptor beta chains from one sample sequenced in a study of PD-L1 blockade in urothelial cancer. Sequencing was performed with immunoSEQ multiplex PCR; in TCRdb, only in-frame clones are kept and a portion is missing. The profile shows about 38,000 clones, about 89% of them singletons. Here the sequenced sample was PBMCs, taken around atezolizumab (anti-PD-L1) treatment. All receptors come from a man aged 55 to 70 with urothelial cancer.

The J gene is TRBJ1-2, the V gene TRBV27, with D maybe TRBD1 (5 bases). V dropped 6 bases and J dropped 6 bases, with 17 bases sitting between them. The CDR3 loop spans 14 amino acids. Looked up from germline, CDR1 is MNHEY and CDR2 is SMNVEV (reference sequence). The CDR3 sequence: CASSRGGGPHGYTF. The CDR3, as DNA: TGTGCCAGCAGCCGCGGGGGGGGTCCTCATGGCTACACCTTC.

The V and J genes are TRBV5-1 and TRBJ1-2, with a possible D match to TRBD1 (5 bases). The CDR3 length is 12 residues. V lost 1 base to trimming and J lost 10 bases, with 11 bases between them. CDR1 and CDR2 (germline): SGHRS, YFSETQ. CDR3 nucleotides: TGCGCCAGCAGCTTGAATCTAGGGGACTACACCTTC. This gives the protein CASSLNLGDYTF.

This clone showed up just a few times. The CDR3 here is CSGSTNYGYTF. Here the CDR3 DNA reads TGCAGTGGCAGTACTAACTATGGCTACACCTTC. The rearrangement joins TRBV20-1 to TRBJ1-2, with D unresolved. Germline lookup yields CDR1 DFQATT and CDR2 SNEGSKA (reference sequence). The germline V and J ends were trimmed by 7 bases and 0 bases, with 6 bases remaining between them. The CDR3 length is 11 residues.

The chain uses TRBV2 and TRBJ2-1, with D hard to call. V was clipped by 4 bases and J by 2 bases, with 9 bases between them. The length of the CDR3 is 14 residues. Germline V gene sequence: CDR1 SNHLY, CDR2 FYNNEI. Written as DNA, the CDR3 is TGTGCCAGCAGTGGCCTACCCCCCTACAATGAGCAGTTCTTC. Translating gives CASSGLPPYNEQFF.

The chain carries TRBV9 and TRBJ2-5; D is unresolved. There are 17 residues in the CDR3. CDR1 is SGDLS and CDR2 is YYNGEE in the germline V gene. V dropped 0 bases and J dropped 5 bases, with 20 bases sitting between them. The CDR3 is CASSVGLTVVTRETQYF. The CDR3 DNA reads as TGTGCCAGCAGCGTAGGACTGACCGTGGTGACCCGGGAGACCCAGTACTTC.

This clone was seen once. The chain carries TRBV5-8 and TRBJ2-5, with 8 bases lining up with TRBD2. Trimming took 5 bases from V and 3 from J; bases not matched to a gene: 9. The CDR3 loop spans 15 amino acids. Per germline, CDR1 SGHTS and CDR2 YDEGEE. Written as DNA, the CDR3 is TGTGCCAGCAGTTCGCCACTACTAGCGGAAGAGACCCAGTACTTC. Translation gives CASSSPLLAEETQYF.

The rearrangement uses TRBV9 and TRBJ2-5; TRBD2 is a possible D gene (5 bases). CDR1 SGDLS and CDR2 YYNGEE come from the germline V gene. Trimming stripped 0 bases from V and 7 bases from J, with 13 bases between. CDR3 length: 14 amino acids. Here the CDR3 reads CASSVGPAAGTQYF. CDR3 nucleotides: TGTGCCAGCAGCGTAGGCCCAGCCGCGGGGACCCAGTACTTC.

This chain connects TRBV7-9 to TRBJ2-5; D gene ambiguous. Germline CDR1 is SEHNR and CDR2 is FQNEAQ (reference sequence). The CDR3 contains 15 residues. The ends were cut back, 5 bases at V and 5 bases at J, with 18 bases in the middle. In nucleotides, the CDR3 is TGTGCCAGCAGCCGAGATGTCGAGAACGTCGAGACCCAGTACTTC. Residues: CASSRDVENVETQYF.

This clone has a handful of counts. V and J are TRBV28 and TRBJ1-1; D gene ambiguous. CDR1 is MDHEN, CDR2 SYDVKM, per germline. The CDR3 sequence is 10 residues long. Trimming cost V 8 bases and J 5 bases, with 6 bases left between them. DNA for the CDR3: TGTGCCAGCGGAGGGACTGAAGCTTTCTTT. Translating gives CASGGTEAFF.